The clone carrying this TCR beta chain occurred a few times. What it binds is not known. This sample stems from a study of vaccination and CD4 T cells after COVID-19. Background on the study: The authors gave control cultures a CEFX pool, an HIV-1 Nef pool, or no peptide.

Germline-derived CDR1 and CDR2 are GTSNPN and SVGIG (reference sequence). The CDR3 loop spans 15 amino acids. V was cut by 1 base and J by 8 bases, with 20 bases left in between. Once obtained from cultured CD4+ T cells, the DNA was sequenced using the Oncomine TCR Beta short-read assay. TCRdb reprocessed the PCR reads via MiXCR and lists one record per CDR3 protein. The repertoire holds approximately 15,000 distinct CDR3 sequences, with 26% as singletons. Treatment meaning: approximately nine-day PBMC culture with coronavirus spike peptide pools or control peptides (ViraFEST assay). The sequencing sample was made of cultured CD4+ T cells from blood. The sequence was obtained from a human donor with COVID-19. The chain uses TRBV30 and TRBJ1-1, with D maybe TRBD1 (5 bases). DNA of the CDR3: TGTGCCTGGAGTGCCGACAGTAAACTTAAACCAGAAGCTTTCTTT. It is translated as CAWSADSKLKPEAFF.